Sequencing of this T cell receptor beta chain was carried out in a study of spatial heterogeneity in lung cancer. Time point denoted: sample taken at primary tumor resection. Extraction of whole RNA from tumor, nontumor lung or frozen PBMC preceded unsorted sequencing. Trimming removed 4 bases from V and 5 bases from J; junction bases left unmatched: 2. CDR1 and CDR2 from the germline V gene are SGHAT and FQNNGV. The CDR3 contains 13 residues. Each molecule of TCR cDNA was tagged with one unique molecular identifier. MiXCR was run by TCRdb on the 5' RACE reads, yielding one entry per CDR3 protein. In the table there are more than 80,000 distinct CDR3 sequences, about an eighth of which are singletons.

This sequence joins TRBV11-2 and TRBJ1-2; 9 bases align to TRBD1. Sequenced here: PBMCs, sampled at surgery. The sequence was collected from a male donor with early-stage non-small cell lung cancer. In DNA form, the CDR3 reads TGTGCCAGCAGCTCCGGACAGGGGTATGGCTACACCTTC. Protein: CASSSGQGYGYTF.